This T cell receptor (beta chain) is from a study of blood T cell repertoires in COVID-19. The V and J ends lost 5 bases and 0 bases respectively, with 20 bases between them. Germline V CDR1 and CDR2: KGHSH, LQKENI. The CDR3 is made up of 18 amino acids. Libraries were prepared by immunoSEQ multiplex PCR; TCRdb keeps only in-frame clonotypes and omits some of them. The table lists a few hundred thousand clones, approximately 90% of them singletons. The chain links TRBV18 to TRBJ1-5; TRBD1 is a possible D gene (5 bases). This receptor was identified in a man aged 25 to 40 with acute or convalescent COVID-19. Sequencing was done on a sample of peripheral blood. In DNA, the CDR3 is TGTGCCAGCTCATCCCGGGCAATCGGGGGGTATAGCAATCAGCCCCAGCATTTT. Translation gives CASSSRAIGGYSNQPQHF.